These 17 T cell receptor beta chains share one sample of origin, sequenced in a study of preoperative IRX-2 immunotherapy in early breast cancer. Sample treatment: preoperative locoregional IRX-2 cytokine immunotherapy. Repertoires were generated with immunoSEQ multiplex PCR, while TCRdb's copy carries only in-frame clones and drops some. Of roughly 370 clones in the sample, around 83% were seen once. The sequencing used tumor tissue, collected before IRX-2 immunotherapy. Source of these receptors: a human donor with breast cancer.

This chain uses TRBV25-1 with TRBJ1-1; TRBD1 is a possible D gene (5 bases). Trimming cost V 1 base and J 4 bases, with 19 bases left between them. The germline V gene encodes CDR1 MGHDK and CDR2 SYGVNS. The CDR3 has 17 amino acids. CDR3 coding DNA: TGTGCCAGCAGTGAATCAAGTCGGACAAGGAGGTCCACTGAAGCTTTCTTT. Translated, it gives CASSESSRTRRSTEAFF.

J is TRBJ1-3 and V is TRBV7-7, with D possibly matching TRBD1 (6 bases). The CDR3 is 14 residues long. V lost 3 bases and J lost 2, with 8 bases in between. CDR1 SSHAT and CDR2 FNYEAQ come from the germline V gene (reference sequence). The CDR3 reads CASSLDSTGNTIYF. In nucleotides, the CDR3 is TGTGCCAGCAGCTTGGACAGCACTGGAAACACCATATATTTT.

The V call is TRBV5-1, the J call TRBJ2-7; tentative D call: TRBD1 (6 bases). This CDR3 has 15 amino acids. The germline CDR1 and CDR2 sequences are SGHRS and YFSETQ. The germline V and J ends were trimmed by 3 bases and 3 bases, with 16 bases remaining between them. In nucleotides, the CDR3 is TGCGCCAGCAGCTCCTCAACAGGGAAAGGCTACGAGCAGTACTTC. It translates to CASSSSTGKGYEQYF.

The rearrangement links TRBV30 to TRBJ2-7, with D hard to call. CDR3 length: 13 residues. Germline loops: CDR1 GTSNPN, CDR2 SVGIG (reference sequence). V was shortened by 4 bases and J by 3 bases, with 13 bases between the two germline ends. The CDR3 reads CAWTGYKGYEQYF. The DNA of the CDR3 is TGTGCCTGGACCGGGTACAAGGGCTACGAGCAGTACTTC.

The chain has TRBV19 and TRBJ1-2; D not resolved. V was shortened by 1 base and J by 4 bases, with 13 bases between the two germline ends. The CDR3 runs 15 residues. CDR1 LNHDA and CDR2 SQIVND come from the germline V gene (reference sequence). The CDR3 DNA reads TGTGCCAGTAGTATAGGATCGTTCAGGTCCTATGGCTACACCTTC. Protein: CASSIGSFRSYGYTF.

The chain carries TRBV7-6 and TRBJ1-1, with no clear D. The CDR3 runs to 15 residues. Germline CDR1 reads SGHVS; CDR2 reads FNYEAQ. V was clipped by 7 bases and J by 0 bases, with 15 bases between them. CDR3 DNA: TGTGCCAGCACCCAACCCATTACCATGAACACTGAAGCTTTCTTT. Its translation is CASTQPITMNTEAFF.

As to this clone: An end of the junction differs from the germline gene, which may be a read error. The chain links TRBV11-3 to TRBJ1-1; a weak D match, TRBD1 (5 bases). The V gene's germline CDR1 is SGHNT and CDR2 YENEEA. This CDR3 is 17 amino acids long. CDR3 DNA: TGTGCTAGCAGCTTAGATATTAGGGGCCTGATGAACACTGAAGCTTTCTTT. This gives the protein CASSLDIRGLMNTEAFF.

This clone is a singleton in its sample. V gene TRBV11-3 combines with J gene TRBJ1-2, with D uncertain. V was trimmed by 7 bases and J by 0 bases, leaving 15 bases between them. Per the germline V gene, CDR1 is SGHNT and CDR2 is YENEEA. The CDR3 is 15 amino acids. The CDR3 bases are TGTGCCAGCACCTCCCCCCCTCTAGCTAACTATGGCTACACCTTC. Translation: CASTSPPLANYGYTF. Complete variable domain (other parts from reference TRBV11-3 and TRBJ1-2): EAGVVQSPRYKIIEKKQPVAFWCNPISGHNTLYWYLQNLGQGPELLIRYENEEAVDDSQLPKDRFSAERLKGVDSTLKIQPAELGDSAVYLCASTSPPLANYGYTFGSGTRLTVV.

The V and J genes are TRBV19 and TRBJ1-3; D is uncertain. This CDR3 spans 13 amino acids. V dropped 3 bases and J dropped 1 base, with 4 bases sitting between them. Germline assignment: CDR1 LNHDA and CDR2 SQIVND (reference sequence). CDR3 in DNA: TGTGCCAGTAGTATGATTTCTGGAAACACCATATATTTT. Translated, it gives CASSMISGNTIYF.

The chain uses TRBV6-8 and TRBJ2-5, with 8 bases matching TRBD1. CDR1 MNHGY and CDR2 SAAAGT come from the germline V gene. The CDR3 has 15 residues. The ends lost 5 bases at V and 4 bases at J; junction bases unmatched: 9. The CDR3 loop reads CASSAAGGFLETQYF. CDR3 DNA: TGTGCCAGCAGTGCTGCAGGGGGCTTCTTAGAGACCCAGTACTTC.

J is TRBJ1-4 and V is TRBV11-3; TRBD1 aligns across 9 bases. The CDR3 covers 15 residues. Germline CDR1 and CDR2: SGHNT and YENEEA. Unmatched junction bases numbered 4, after V lost 5 bases and J lost 3 bases. CDR3 bases: TGTGCCAGCAGCCCGCGGACAGGGGCTAATGAAAAACTGTTTTTT. Translating it yields CASSPRTGANEKLFF.

This clone was detected a few times. The J gene is TRBJ2-7, the V gene TRBV11-3, with 8 bases matching TRBD1. Germline CDR1 is SGHNT and CDR2 is YENEEA. V dropped 5 bases and J dropped 3; count of bases not matched to a gene: 6. The CDR3 is 14 residues long. CDR3 amino acids: CASSITGTGYEQYF. CDR3 bases: TGTGCCAGCAGCATTACCGGGACAGGCTACGAGCAGTACTTC.

This chain joins TRBV19 and TRBJ2-6; tentative D call: TRBD2 (5 bases). Between the trimmed V and J ends, which lost 3 bases and 0 bases, there was a span of 6 bases. The CDR3 is 15 residues long. Germline-derived CDR1 and CDR2 are LNHDA and SQIVND (reference sequence). In DNA, the CDR3 is TGTGCCAGTAGTATGGGGAGCTCTGGGGCCAACGTCCTGACTTTC. It codes for CASSMGSSGANVLTF. The complete variable domain, with remaining parts taken from reference TRBV19 and TRBJ2-6, reads DGGITQSPKYLFRKEGQNVTLSCEQNLNHDAMYWYRQDPGQGLRLIYYSQIVNDFQKGDIAEGYSVSREKKESFPLTVTSAQKNPTAFYLCASSMGSSGANVLTFGAGSRLTVL.

The chain employs TRBV19 and TRBJ2-7; 9 nucleotides match TRBD2. Germline assignment: CDR1 LNHDA and CDR2 SQIVND (reference sequence). Trimming cost V 4 bases and J 4 bases; bases outside gene matches: 5. The CDR3 is 14 residues long. The CDR3: CASSTGLASYEQYF. As DNA, the CDR3 is TGTGCCAGTAGTACCGGACTAGCGAGTTACGAGCAGTACTTC.

CDR3 protein: CASSLGNYGTEAFF. The CDR3 DNA follows: TGTGCCAGTAGTCTGGGCAATTATGGGACAGAAGCTTTCTTT. This sequence joins TRBV19 and TRBJ1-1, with D perhaps TRBD1 (6 bases). This CDR3 comprises 14 residues. Germline lookup yields CDR1 LNHDA and CDR2 SQIVND (reference sequence). V was pared by 5 bases and J by 8 bases, with 18 bases between.

The chain uses TRBV11-3 and TRBJ2-1; 8 positions match TRBD1. CDR1 is SGHNT and CDR2 is YENEEA in the germline V gene. Unmatched junction bases numbered 10, after V lost 5 bases and J lost 4 bases. The CDR3 has 16 amino acids. CDR3 sequence (DNA): TGTGCCAGCAGCCCTGGCGGGACAGGCTCTTACAATGAGCAGTTCTTC. Residues: CASSPGGTGSYNEQFF.

The chain links TRBV28 to TRBJ2-2; TRBD1 matches at 8 bases. Germline assignment: CDR1 MDHEN and CDR2 SYDVKM. Trimming took 2 bases from V and 3 from J; bases not matched to a gene: 8. The CDR3 spans 17 residues. The CDR3 region is CASSLTHRGTDTGELFF. The CDR3 region has the DNA TGTGCCAGCAGTTTAACCCACAGGGGGACGGACACCGGGGAGCTGTTTTTT.